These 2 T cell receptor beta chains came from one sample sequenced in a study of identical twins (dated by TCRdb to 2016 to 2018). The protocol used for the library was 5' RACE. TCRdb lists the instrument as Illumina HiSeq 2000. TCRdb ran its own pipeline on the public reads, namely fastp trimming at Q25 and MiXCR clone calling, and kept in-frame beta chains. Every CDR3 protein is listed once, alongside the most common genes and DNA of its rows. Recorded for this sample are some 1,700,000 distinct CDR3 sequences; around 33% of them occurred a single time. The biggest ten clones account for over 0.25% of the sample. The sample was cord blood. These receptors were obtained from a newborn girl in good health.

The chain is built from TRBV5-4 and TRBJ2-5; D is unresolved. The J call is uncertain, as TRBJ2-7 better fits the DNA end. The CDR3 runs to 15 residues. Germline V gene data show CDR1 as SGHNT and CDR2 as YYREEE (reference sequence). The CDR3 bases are TGTGCCAGCAGCTTGGGAGGCCAGGTAGCCTACGAGCAGTACTTC. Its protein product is CASSLGGQVAYEQYF.

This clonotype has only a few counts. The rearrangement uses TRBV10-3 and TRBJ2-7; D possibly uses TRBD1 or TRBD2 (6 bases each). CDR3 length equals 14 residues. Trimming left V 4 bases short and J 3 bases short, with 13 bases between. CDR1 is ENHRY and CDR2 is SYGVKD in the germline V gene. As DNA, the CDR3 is TGTGCCATCAGTGCCGGGGGCATGAGCTACGAGCAGTACTTC. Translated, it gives CAISAGGMSYEQYF.